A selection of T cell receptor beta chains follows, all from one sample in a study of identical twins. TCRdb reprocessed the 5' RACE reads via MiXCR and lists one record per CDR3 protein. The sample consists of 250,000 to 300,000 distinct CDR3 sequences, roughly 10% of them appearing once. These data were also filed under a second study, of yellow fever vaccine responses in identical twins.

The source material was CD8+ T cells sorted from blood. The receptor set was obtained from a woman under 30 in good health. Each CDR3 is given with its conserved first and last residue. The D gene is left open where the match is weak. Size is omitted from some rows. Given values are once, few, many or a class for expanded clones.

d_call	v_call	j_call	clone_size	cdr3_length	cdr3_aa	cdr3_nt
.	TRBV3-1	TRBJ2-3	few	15	CASRQGGRITDTQYF	TGTGCCAGCAGGCAGGGCGGTAGAATCACCGATACGCAGTATTTT
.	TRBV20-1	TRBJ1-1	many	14	CSARGEALNTEAFF	TGCAGTGCTAGGGGGGAAGCCTTGAACACTGAAGCTTTCTTT
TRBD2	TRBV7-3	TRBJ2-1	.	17	CASSLPRAGGNYNEQFF	TGTGCCAGCAGCTTACCTAGAGCGGGGGGGAATTACAATGAGCAGTTCTTC
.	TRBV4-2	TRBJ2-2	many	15	CASSQEDRAAGELFF	TGTGCCAGCAGCCAAGAGGATAGGGCGGCGGGGGAGCTGTTTTTT
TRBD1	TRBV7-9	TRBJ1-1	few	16	CASSLRQGAMSTEAFF	TGTGCCAGCAGCTTAAGACAGGGGGCAATGAGCACTGAAGCTTTCTTT
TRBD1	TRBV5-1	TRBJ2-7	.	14	CASSEGQYLYEQYF	TGCGCCAGCAGCGAGGGACAGTACCTCTACGAGCAGTACTTC
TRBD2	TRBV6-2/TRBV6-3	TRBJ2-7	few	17	CASSYLASGSRFDEQYF	TGTGCCAGCAGTTACTTGGCTAGCGGGAGTAGGTTCGACGAGCAGTACTTC
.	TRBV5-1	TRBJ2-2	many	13	CASEGLITGELFF	TGCGCCAGCGAGGGCTTGATCACCGGGGAGCTGTTTTTT
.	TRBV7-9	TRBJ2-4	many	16	CASSLGRDLTKNIQYF	TGTGCCAGCAGCTTAGGGCGGGATTTGACCAAAAACATTCAGTACTTC
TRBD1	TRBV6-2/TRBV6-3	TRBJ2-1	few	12	CASTRGNNEQFF	TGTGCCAGCACCAGGGGGAACAATGAGCAGTTCTTC